This T cell receptor (beta chain) was sequenced for a study of blood T cells in healthy people across ages. The study, taken as a whole, reports: TCR beta diversity tracked closely with naive T cell percentage. Roughly linear age-related decline in beta diversity appeared, significant by age around 38.

This clonotype was detected only a few times. Its matching antigen is unknown. Every sample yielded at least 6.5 million isolated PBMCs. Trimming cost V 1 base and J 0 bases, with 16 bases left between them. CDR3 size: 17 residues. CDR1 LNHNV and CDR2 YYDKDF come from the germline V gene (reference sequence). The second PCR ran roughly 7 to 12 cycles with a sample-barcoded 5' primer and J-beta primers. Each CDR3 protein gets one entry after TCRdb re-called the 5' RACE reads with MiXCR. The sample contains under 800,000 distinct CDR3 sequences, more than 20% of which appear only once. Sequences were obtained from blood. V gene TRBV15 combines with J gene TRBJ2-7; D is uncertain. This TCR came from a man aged 65-85 years in good health. The CDR3 sequence: CATSRGAMGLNSYEQYF. CDR3 coding DNA: TGTGCCACCAGCAGAGGCGCGATGGGTCTTAACTCCTACGAGCAGTACTTC. The full variable domain, completed using reference TRBV15 and TRBJ2-7, is DAMVIQNPRYQVTQFGKPVTLSCSQTLNHNVMYWYQQKSSQAPKLLFHYYDKDFNNEADTPDNFQSRRPNTSFCFLDIRSPGLGDTAMYLCATSRGAMGLNSYEQYFGPGTRLTVT.